One and the same sample provided the 2 T cell receptor beta chains below, sequenced in a study of blood T cell repertoires in COVID-19. Libraries were prepared by immunoSEQ multiplex PCR; TCRdb keeps only in-frame clonotypes and omits some of them. The table has around 50,000 clones, roughly 90% seen once; the top ten hold under 2.5%. The sample consisted of peripheral blood. These receptors all come from a human donor in a cohort sampled during active COVID-19.

The CDR3 here is CASSSDRTSYEQYF. The CDR3 coding sequence is TGTGCCAGCAGTTCGGACAGGACCTCCTACGAGCAGTACTTC. The chain is built from TRBV6-5 and TRBJ2-7, with 7 bases that match TRBD1. CDR3 length equals 14 residues. Germline trimming cut 4 bases from V and 0 bases from J; bases unmatched to any gene: 3. Per the germline V gene, CDR1 is MNHEY and CDR2 is SVGAGI.

The V gene is TRBV6-2 or TRBV6-3, the J gene TRBJ2-1; TRBD2 matches at 7 bases. V lost 2 bases and J lost 13; bases outside the gene matches: 8. CDR1 MNHEY and CDR2 SVGEGT come from the germline V gene. The CDR3 consists of 13 residues. CDR3 protein: CASSYEGGTHQFF. CDR3 DNA sequence: TGTGCCAGCAGTTACGAGGGAGGGACTCACCAGTTCTTC.